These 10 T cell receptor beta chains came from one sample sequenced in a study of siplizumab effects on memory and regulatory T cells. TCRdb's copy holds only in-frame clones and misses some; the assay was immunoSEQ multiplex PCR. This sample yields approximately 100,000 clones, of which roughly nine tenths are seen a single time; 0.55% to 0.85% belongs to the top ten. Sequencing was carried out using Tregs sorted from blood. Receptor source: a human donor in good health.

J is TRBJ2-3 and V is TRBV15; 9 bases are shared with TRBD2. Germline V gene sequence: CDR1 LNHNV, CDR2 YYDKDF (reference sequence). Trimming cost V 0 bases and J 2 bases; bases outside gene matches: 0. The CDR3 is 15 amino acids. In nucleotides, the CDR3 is TGTGCCACCAGCAGAGAGGGACTAGCCACAGATACGCAGTATTTT. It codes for CATSREGLATDTQYF.

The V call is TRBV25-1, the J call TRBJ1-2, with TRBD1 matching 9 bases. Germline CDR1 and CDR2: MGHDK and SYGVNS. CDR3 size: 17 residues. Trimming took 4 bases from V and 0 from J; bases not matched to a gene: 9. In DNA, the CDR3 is TGTGCCAGCAGTGCCACGGGACAGGGTGTAGCTAACTATGGCTACACCTTC. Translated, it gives CASSATGQGVANYGYTF.

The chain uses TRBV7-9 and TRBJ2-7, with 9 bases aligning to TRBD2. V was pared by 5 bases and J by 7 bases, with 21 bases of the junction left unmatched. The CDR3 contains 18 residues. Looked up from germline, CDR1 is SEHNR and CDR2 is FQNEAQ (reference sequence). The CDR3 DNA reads TGTGCCAGCAGCCCAGCTTCGGTTTTCGGGGCGGGAGGGGGAGAGCAGTACTTC. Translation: CASSPASVFGAGGGEQYF.

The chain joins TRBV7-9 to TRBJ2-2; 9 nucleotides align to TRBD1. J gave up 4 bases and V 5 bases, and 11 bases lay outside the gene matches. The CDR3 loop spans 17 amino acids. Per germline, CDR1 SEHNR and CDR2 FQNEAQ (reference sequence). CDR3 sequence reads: CASSTTGTGSATGELFF. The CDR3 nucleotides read TGTGCCAGCAGCACTACCGGGACAGGGAGCGCCACCGGGGAGCTGTTTTTT. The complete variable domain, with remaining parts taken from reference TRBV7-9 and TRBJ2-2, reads DTGVSQNPRHKITKRGQNVTFRCDPISEHNRLYWYRQTLGQGPEFLTYFQNEAQLEKSRLLSDRFSAERPKGSFSTLEIQRTEQGDSAMYLCASSTTGTGSATGELFFGEGSRLTVL.

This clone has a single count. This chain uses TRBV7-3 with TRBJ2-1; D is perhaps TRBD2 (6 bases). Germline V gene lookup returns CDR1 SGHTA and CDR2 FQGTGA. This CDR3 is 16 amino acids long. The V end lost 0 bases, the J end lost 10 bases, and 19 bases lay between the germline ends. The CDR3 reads CASSLTRRESLGEQFF. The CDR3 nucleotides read TGTGCCAGCAGCTTAACCCGACGGGAGTCGTTGGGCGAGCAGTTCTTC.

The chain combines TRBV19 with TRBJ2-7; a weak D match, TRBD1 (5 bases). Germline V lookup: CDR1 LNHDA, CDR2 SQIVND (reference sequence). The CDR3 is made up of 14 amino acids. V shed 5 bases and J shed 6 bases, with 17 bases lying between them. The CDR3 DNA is TGTGCCAGTAGTCGGGTCAGGGATGTCTCCGAGCAGTACTTC. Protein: CASSRVRDVSEQYF.

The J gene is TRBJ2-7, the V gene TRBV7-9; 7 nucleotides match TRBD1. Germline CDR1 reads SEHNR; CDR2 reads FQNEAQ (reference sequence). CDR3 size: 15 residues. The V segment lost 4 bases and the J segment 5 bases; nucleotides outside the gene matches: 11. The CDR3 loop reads CASSSGQAVTDEQYF. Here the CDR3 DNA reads TGTGCCAGCAGCTCTGGACAGGCCGTGACCGACGAGCAGTACTTC.

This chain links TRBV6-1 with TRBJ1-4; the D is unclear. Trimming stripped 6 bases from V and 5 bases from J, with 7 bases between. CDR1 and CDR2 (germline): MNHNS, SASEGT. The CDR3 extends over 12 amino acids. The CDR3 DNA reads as TGTGCCAGCAGCCTGGGGAATGAAAAACTGTTTTTT. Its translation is CASSLGNEKLFF.

In DNA form, the CDR3 reads TGTGCCAGCAGTACCAACAGGAACACCGGGGAGCTGTTTTTT. Protein: CASSTNRNTGELFF. The chain joins TRBV2 to TRBJ2-2; unclear D gene. The germline V gene encodes CDR1 SNHLY and CDR2 FYNNEI. Trimming shortened V by 5 bases and J by 1 base, and 8 bases separated the two germline ends. The CDR3 runs to 14 residues. The full variable domain, rest sourced from reference TRBV2 and TRBJ2-2, is EPEVTQTPSHQVTQMGQEVILRCVPISNHLYFYWYRQILGQKVEFLVSFYNNEISEKSEIFDDQFSVERPDGSNFTLKIRSTKLEDSAMYFCASSTNRNTGELFFGEGSRLTVL.

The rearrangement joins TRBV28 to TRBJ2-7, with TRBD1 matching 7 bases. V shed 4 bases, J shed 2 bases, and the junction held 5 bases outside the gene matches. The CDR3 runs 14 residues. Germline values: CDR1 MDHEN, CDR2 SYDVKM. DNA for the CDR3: TGTGCCAGCAGTTATGGGGGACAGACCTACGAGCAGTACTTC. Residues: CASSYGGQTYEQYF.